These 6 T cell receptor beta chains were all obtained from the same sample, sequenced in a study of T cells in Graves' hyperthyroidism and ophthalmopathy. TCR beta CDR3 regions were amplified from RNA. HTBI primers drove first-round RT-PCR of the TCR CDR3. TCRdb analysed the multiplex PCR reads with MiXCR anew, one entry per CDR3 protein. The sample has 400,000 or so distinct CDR3 sequences, roughly 15% seen once. The specimen was blood. The receptors here all came from a young woman with Graves' ophthalmopathy.

The sample holds many counts of this clonotype. The chain joins TRBV11-2 to TRBJ1-5, with D unclear. The V end lost 1 base, the J end lost 0 bases, and 7 bases lay between the germline ends. Per germline, CDR1 SGHAT and CDR2 FQNNGV. The CDR3 contains 15 residues. CDR3 amino acids: CASSLGVGSNQPQHF. CDR3 coding DNA: TGTGCCAGCAGCTTAGGGGTGGGTAGCAATCAGCCCCAGCATTTT.

The table lists this clonotype with many counts. The CDR3 loop reads CASSLTSTLTGISTEAFF. CDR3 in DNA: TGTGCCAGCAGCTTAACTTCCACCTTGACGGGGATCAGTACTGAAGCTTTCTTT. This chain connects TRBV7-3 to TRBJ1-1; D is ambiguous. V was cut by 0 bases and J by 5 bases, with 22 bases left in between. There are 18 residues in the CDR3. Germline CDR1 reads SGHTA; CDR2 reads FQGTGA.

The sample holds many counts of this clonotype. This chain uses TRBV18 with TRBJ1-2, with 7 bases that match TRBD1. The CDR3 has 14 amino acids. CDR1 is KGHSH and CDR2 is LQKENI in the germline V gene. V shed 4 bases and J 7 bases; nucleotides not matched to a gene: 9. CDR3 in amino acids: CASSLTTGVGGYTF. In nucleotides, the CDR3 is TGTGCCAGCTCACTGACCACAGGGGTTGGTGGCTACACCTTC.

V is TRBV24-1 and J is TRBJ2-3, with TRBD2 identical over 9 bases. CDR3 length equals 16 residues. J was trimmed by 2 bases and V by 2 bases; bases with no gene match: 4. Per the germline V gene, CDR1 is KGHDR and CDR2 is SFDVKD. Here the CDR3 DNA reads TGTGCCACCAGTGATTGGGCTAGCGGGGTCACAGATACGCAGTATTTT. It encodes CATSDWASGVTDTQYF.

This clonotype came up many times. V is TRBV7-3 and J is TRBJ1-5; tentative D call: TRBD1 (5 bases). The germline V and J ends were trimmed by 1 base and 0 bases, with 13 bases remaining between them. The CDR3 runs 17 residues. Germline CDR1 and CDR2: SGHTA and FQGTGA. CDR3 DNA: TGTGCCAGCAGCTTAAAGAACAGGAGCTATAGCAATCAGCCCCAGCATTTT. It encodes CASSLKNRSYSNQPQHF.

The rearrangement joins TRBV19 to TRBJ1-5; D gene unclear. There are 16 residues in the CDR3. The V end was cut by 5 bases, the J end by 2 bases, with 16 bases between. Germline V gene sequence: CDR1 LNHDA, CDR2 SQIVND (reference sequence). The CDR3 DNA reads TGTGCCAGTAGTCACACCTACGGGGAAGGCAATCAGCCCCAGCATTTT. As protein: CASSHTYGEGNQPQHF.